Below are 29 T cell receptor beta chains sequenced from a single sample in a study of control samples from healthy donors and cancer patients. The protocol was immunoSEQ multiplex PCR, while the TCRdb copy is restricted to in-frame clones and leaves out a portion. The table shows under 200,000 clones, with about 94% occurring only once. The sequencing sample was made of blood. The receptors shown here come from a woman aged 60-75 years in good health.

DNA for the CDR3: TGTGCCAGCTCACCTACCGGGACACCGGATAGCAATCAGCCCCAGCATTTT. Its protein is CASSPTGTPDSNQPQHF. The chain combines TRBV18 with TRBJ1-5; possible D gene TRBD1, 6 bases. The germline V gene encodes CDR1 KGHSH and CDR2 LQKENI. V lost 3 bases, J lost 0 bases, and 15 bases lay in between. The CDR3 spans 17 residues.

CDR3 residues: CASSQLTNTGELFF. CDR3 nucleotide sequence: TGTGCCAGCAGCCAATTAACAAACACCGGGGAGCTGTTTTTT. The V gene is TRBV4-2, the J gene TRBJ2-2; D uncertain. CDR1 is LGHNA, CDR2 YNFKEQ, per germline. V gave up 2 bases and J gave up 2 bases, with 6 bases separating them. CDR3 length: 14 amino acids.

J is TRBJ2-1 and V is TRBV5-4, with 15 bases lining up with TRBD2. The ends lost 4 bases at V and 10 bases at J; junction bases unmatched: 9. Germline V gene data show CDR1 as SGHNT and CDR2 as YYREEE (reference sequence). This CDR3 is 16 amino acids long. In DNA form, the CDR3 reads TGTGCCAGCAGCCCACAAGGACTAGCGGGGGGGGAGGAGCAGTTCTTC. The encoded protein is CASSPQGLAGGEEQFF.

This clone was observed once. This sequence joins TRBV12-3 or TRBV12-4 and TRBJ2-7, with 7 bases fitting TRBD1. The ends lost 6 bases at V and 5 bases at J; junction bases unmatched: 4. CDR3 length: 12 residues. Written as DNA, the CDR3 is TGTGCCAGCAGCCGGACAGGTAACGAGCAGTACTTC. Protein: CASSRTGNEQYF.

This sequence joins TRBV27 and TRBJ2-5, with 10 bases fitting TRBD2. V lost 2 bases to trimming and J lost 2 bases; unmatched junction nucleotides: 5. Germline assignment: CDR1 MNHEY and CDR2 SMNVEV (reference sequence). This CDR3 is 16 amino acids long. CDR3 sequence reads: CASSLTLAGHQETQYF. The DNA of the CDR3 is TGTGCCAGCAGTTTAACACTAGCGGGGCATCAAGAGACCCAGTACTTC.

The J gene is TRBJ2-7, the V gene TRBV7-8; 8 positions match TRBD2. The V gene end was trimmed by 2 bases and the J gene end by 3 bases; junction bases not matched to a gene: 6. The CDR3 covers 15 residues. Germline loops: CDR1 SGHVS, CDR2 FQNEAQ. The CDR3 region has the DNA TGTGCCAGCAGCTTATTCGGGGGGGTTGGCTACGAGCAGTACTTC. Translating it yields CASSLFGGVGYEQYF.

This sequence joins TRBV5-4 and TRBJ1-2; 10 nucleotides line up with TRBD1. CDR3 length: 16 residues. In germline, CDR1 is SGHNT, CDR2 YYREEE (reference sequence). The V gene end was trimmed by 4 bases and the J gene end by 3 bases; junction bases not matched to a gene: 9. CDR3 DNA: TGTGCCAGCAGCGTAGGGACAGGGGAATGGTACTATGGCTACACCTTC. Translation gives CASSVGTGEWYYGYTF.

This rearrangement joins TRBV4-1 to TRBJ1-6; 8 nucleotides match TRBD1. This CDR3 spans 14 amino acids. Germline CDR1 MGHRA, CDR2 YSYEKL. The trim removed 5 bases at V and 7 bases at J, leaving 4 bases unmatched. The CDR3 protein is CASSVDRGNSPLHF. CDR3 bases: TGCGCCAGCAGCGTAGACAGGGGCAATTCACCCCTCCACTTT.

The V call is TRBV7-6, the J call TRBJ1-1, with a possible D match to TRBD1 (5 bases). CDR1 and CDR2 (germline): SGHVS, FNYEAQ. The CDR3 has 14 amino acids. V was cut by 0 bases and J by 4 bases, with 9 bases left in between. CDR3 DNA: TGTGCCAGCAGCTTAGCATCAGGGCCCACTGAAGCTTTCTTT. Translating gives CASSLASGPTEAFF.

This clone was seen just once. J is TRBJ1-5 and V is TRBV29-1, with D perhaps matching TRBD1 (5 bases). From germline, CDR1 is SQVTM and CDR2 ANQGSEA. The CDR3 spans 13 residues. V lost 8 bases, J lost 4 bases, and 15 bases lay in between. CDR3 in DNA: TGCAGCAAGGCCCGGGGCCAAAATCAGCCCCAGCATTTT. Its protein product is CSKARGQNQPQHF. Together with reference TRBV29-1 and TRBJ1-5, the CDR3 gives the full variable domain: SAVISQKPSRDICQRGTSLTIQCQVDSQVTMMFWYRQQPGQSLTLIATANQGSEATYESGFVIDKFPISRPNLTFSTLTVSNMSPEDSSIYLCSKARGQNQPQHFGDGTRLSIL.

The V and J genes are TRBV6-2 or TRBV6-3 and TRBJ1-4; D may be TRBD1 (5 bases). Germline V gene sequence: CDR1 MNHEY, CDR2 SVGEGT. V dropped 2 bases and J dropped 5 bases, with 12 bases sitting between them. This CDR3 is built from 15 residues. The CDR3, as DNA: TGTGCCAGCAGTTACGAAACCGGGGACAATGAAAAACTGTTTTTT. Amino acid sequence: CASSYETGDNEKLFF.

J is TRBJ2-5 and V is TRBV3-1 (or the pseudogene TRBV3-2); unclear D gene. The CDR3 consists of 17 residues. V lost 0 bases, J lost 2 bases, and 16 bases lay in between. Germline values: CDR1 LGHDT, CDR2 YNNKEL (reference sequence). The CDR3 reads CASSQDSPVSPQETQYF. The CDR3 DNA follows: TGTGCCAGCAGCCAAGATTCCCCGGTTTCTCCACAAGAGACCCAGTACTTC.

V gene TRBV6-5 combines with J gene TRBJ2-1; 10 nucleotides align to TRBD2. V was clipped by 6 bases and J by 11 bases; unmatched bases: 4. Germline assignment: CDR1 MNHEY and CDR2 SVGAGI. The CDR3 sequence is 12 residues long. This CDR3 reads CASRLSGGKQFF. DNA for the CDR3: TGTGCCAGCAGACTTAGCGGGGGGAAGCAGTTCTTC.

The DNA of the CDR3 is TGTGCCATCGGACAGGGTATCGGTAATTCACCCCTCCACTTT. Protein product: CAIGQGIGNSPLHF. This rearrangement joins TRBV10-3 to TRBJ1-6; 8 nucleotides align to TRBD1. With 8 bases clipped from V and 6 bases from J, the junction kept 6 bases outside the gene matches. This CDR3 spans 14 amino acids. Germline V lookup: CDR1 ENHRY, CDR2 SYGVKD.

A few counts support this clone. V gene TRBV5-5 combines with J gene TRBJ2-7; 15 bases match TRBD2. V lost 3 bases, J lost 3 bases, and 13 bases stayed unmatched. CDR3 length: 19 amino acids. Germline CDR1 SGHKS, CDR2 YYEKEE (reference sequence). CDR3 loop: CASSSRTSGGAIDIYEQYF. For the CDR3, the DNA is TGTGCCAGCAGCTCCCGGACTAGCGGGGGGGCCATAGACATCTACGAGCAGTACTTC.

CDR3 nucleotides: TGTGCCAGCAGCCCTCAGGGAAACGAGCAGTACTTC. Amino acids: CASSPQGNEQYF. The V gene is TRBV12-3 or TRBV12-4, the J gene TRBJ2-7, with a tentative D call TRBD1 (5 bases). Trimming removed 6 bases from V and 5 bases from J, with 11 bases in between. CDR3 length: 12 residues.

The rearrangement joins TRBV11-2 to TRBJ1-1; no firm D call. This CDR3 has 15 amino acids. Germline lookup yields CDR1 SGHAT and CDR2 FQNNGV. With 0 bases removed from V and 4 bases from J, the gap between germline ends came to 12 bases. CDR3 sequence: CASSLDRVGSTEAFF. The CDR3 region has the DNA TGTGCCAGCAGCTTAGATAGGGTAGGATCCACTGAAGCTTTCTTT.

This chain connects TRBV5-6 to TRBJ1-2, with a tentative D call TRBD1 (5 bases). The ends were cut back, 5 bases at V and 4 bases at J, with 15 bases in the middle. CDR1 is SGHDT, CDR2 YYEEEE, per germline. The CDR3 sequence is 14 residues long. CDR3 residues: CASSPVGPGYGYTF. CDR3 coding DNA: TGTGCCAGCAGTCCGGTGGGGCCGGGCTATGGCTACACCTTC.

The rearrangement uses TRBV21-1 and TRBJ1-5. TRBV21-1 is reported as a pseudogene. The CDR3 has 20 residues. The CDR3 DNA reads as TGTGCCAGCAGCACATTCATCCGGGTTTCCCCAAATTATAGCAATCAGCCCCAGCATTTT. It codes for CASSTFIRVSPNYSNQPQHF.

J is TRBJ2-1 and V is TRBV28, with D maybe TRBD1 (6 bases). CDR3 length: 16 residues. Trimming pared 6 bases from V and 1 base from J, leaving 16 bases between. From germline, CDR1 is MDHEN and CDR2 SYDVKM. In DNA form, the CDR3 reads TGTGCCAGCAGCTCCGGACAGCGGCCTTCCTACAATGAGCAGTTCTTC. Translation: CASSSGQRPSYNEQFF.

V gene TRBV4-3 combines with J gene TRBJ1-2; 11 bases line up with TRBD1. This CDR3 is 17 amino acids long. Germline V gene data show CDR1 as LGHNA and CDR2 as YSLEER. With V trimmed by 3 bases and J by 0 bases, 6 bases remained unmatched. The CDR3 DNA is TGCGCCAGCAGCCAGTCGGACAGGGGGCTTTCTAACTATGGCTACACCTTC. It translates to CASSQSDRGLSNYGYTF.

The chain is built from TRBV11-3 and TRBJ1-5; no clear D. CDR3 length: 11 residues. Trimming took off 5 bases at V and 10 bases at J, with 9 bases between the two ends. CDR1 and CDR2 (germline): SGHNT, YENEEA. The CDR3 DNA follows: TGTGCCAGCAGCCTGCAGAGCCCCCAGCATTTT. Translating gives CASSLQSPQHF.

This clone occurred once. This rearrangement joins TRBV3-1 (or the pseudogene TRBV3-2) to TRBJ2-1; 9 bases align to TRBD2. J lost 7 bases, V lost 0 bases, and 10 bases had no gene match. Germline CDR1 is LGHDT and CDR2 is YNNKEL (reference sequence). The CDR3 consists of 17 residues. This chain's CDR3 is CASSQDLEAGGRNEQFF. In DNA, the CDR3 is TGTGCCAGCAGCCAAGATCTGGAAGCGGGGGGCCGTAATGAGCAGTTCTTC.

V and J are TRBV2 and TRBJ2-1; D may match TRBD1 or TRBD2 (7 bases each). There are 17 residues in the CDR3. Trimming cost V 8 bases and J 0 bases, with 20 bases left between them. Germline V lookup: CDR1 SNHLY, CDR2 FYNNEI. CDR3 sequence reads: CASGGGGGIPSYNEQFF. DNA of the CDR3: TGTGCCAGCGGTGGGGGAGGGGGCATCCCCTCCTACAATGAGCAGTTCTTC.

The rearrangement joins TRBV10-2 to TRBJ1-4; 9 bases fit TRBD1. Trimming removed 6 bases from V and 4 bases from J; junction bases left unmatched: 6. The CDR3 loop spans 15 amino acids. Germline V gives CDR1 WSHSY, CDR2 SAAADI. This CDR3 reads CASSVTGGFNEKLFF. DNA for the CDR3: TGCGCCAGCAGCGTTACAGGGGGCTTTAATGAAAAACTGTTTTTT.

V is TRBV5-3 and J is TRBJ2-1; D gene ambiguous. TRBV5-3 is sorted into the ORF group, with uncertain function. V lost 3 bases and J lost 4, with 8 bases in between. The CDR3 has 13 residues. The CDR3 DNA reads TGTGCCAGAAGCTCCCGACGATACAATGAGCAGTTCTTC. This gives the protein CARSSRRYNEQFF.

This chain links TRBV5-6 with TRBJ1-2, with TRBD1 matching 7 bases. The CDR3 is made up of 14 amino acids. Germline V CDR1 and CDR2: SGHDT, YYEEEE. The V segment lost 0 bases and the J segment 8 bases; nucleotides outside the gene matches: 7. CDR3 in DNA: TGTGCCAGCAGCTTGGCCCAGTTAGGGGGCGGCTACACCTTC. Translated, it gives CASSLAQLGGGYTF.

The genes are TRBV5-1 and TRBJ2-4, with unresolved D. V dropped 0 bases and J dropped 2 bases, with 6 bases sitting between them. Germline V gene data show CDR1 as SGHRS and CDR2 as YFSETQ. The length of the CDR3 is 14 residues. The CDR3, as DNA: TGCGCCAGCAGCTTGGGTAGTACCAAAAACATTCAGTACTTC. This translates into CASSLGSTKNIQYF.

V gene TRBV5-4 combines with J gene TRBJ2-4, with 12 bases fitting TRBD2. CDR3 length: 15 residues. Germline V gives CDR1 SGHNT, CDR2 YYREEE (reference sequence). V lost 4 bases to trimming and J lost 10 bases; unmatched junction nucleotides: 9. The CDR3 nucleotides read TGTGCCAGCAGCGGGGAACTAGCGGGGGGTCGAATTCAGTACTTC. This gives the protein CASSGELAGGRIQYF.